This T cell receptor (beta chain) was found in a study of T cell responses to AZD1222 COVID-19 vaccine. General study results and limits: After the peak T cell response, and only then, were repertoires sampled.

Repertoires were generated with immunoSEQ multiplex PCR, while TCRdb's copy carries only in-frame clones and drops some. The repertoire includes some 110,000 clones, more than 85% of them detected once, and about 7.1% sits in the top ten. The germline CDR1 and CDR2 sequences are SGHAT and FQNNGV. V gave up 7 bases and J gave up 1 base, with 8 bases separating them. The CDR3 loop spans 14 amino acids. With respect to this clone: Its antigen is not identified.

The material sequenced was peripheral blood, taken 28 days after the second AZD1222 dose. This receptor was taken from an adult who received the AZD1222 COVID-19 vaccine. This sequence joins TRBV11-2 and TRBJ1-6, with unresolved D. The CDR3 is CASTPISYNSPLHF. The CDR3 DNA is TGTGCCAGCACCCCTATTTCCTATAATTCACCCCTCCACTTT.